Listed below are T cell receptor beta chains from one sample, sequenced in a study of post-analysis software for immune sequencing data. TCRdb fed the PCR reads into MiXCR, producing one record per CDR3 protein. The table lists 750,000 to 950,000 distinct CDR3 sequences, under 60% of them singletons. Sequencing was done on a sample of blood. These receptors came from a girl aged 5-17 years with multiple sclerosis. The CDR3 runs from the conserved cysteine through the conserved F or W. The D gene is left open where the match is weak. Clone size is not always given. Where it is, it says once, few, many or a class for expanded clones.

.,few,13,TRBV20-1,TRBJ2-7,CSAPSRSSYEQYF,TGCAGTGCTCCCTCAAGGAGCTCCTACGAGCAGTACTTC
TRBD2,.,13,TRBV29-1,TRBJ2-7,CSVLAGSSYEQYF,TGCAGCGTTCTAGCGGGGAGCTCCTACGAGCAGTACTTC
TRBD2,.,14,TRBV20-1,TRBJ2-3,CSARKAGIADTQYF,TGCAGTGCTAGGAAAGCGGGAATCGCAGATACGCAGTATTTT
TRBD2,.,15,TRBV6-4,TRBJ2-3,CASSSLAGGADTQYF,TGTGCCAGCAGCTCCTTAGCGGGAGGAGCAGATACGCAGTATTTT
.,once,15,TRBV12-3/TRBV12-4,TRBJ1-1,CASSLTGSSNTEAFF,TGTGCCAGCAGTTTAACAGGATCGAGTAACACTGAAGCTTTCTTT
TRBD1,few,15,TRBV18,TRBJ2-1,CASSRSGTGLNEQFF,TGTGCCAGCTCTCGATCAGGGACAGGGTTGAATGAGCAGTTCTTC
TRBD2,.,14,TRBV12-3/TRBV12-4,TRBJ2-1,CASSPGSGTNEQFF,TGTGCCAGCAGTCCTGGTAGCGGGACCAATGAGCAGTTCTTC
.,.,14,TRBV5-1,TRBJ2-7,CASSPGLDPYEQYF,TGCGCCAGCAGCCCAGGACTGGACCCCTACGAGCAGTACTTC
.,.,16,TRBV11-2,TRBJ2-4,CASSLGPRTGRNIQYF,TGTGCCAGCAGCCTAGGTCCCAGGACGGGGCGAAACATTCAGTACTTC
.,.,17,TRBV3-1,TRBJ2-5,CASSQDGAPPPRETQYF,TGTGCCAGCAGCCAAGATGGGGCGCCGCCACCCCGAGAGACCCAGTACTTC
.,few,13,TRBV10-3,TRBJ2-7,CAISGNTSYEQYF,TGTGCCATCAGTGGTAACACCTCCTACGAGCAGTACTTC
TRBD1,.,14,TRBV24-1,TRBJ1-1,CATSDHRGNTEAFF,TGTGCCACCAGTGATCACAGGGGGAACACTGAAGCTTTCTTT
.,.,19,TRBV9,TRBJ2-3,CASSRPLSGTLSSTDTQYF,TGTGCCAGCAGCCGGCCCCTCTCCGGGACACTCTCTAGCACAGATACGCAGTATTTT
.,once,15,TRBV4-2,TRBJ2-2,CASSQDGRNTGELFF,TGTGCCAGCAGCCAAGATGGTCGGAACACCGGGGAGCTGTTTTTT
.,few,14,TRBV29-1,TRBJ1-1,CSAYREVANTEAFF,TGCAGCGCATACAGGGAGGTGGCGAACACTGAAGCTTTCTTT
TRBD1,.,17,TRBV6-6,TRBJ2-7,CACSYRPGQVLSYEQYF,TGTGCCTGCAGTTACCGACCAGGACAGGTCCTCTCCTACGAGCAGTACTTC
TRBD1,.,15,TRBV4-1,TRBJ2-5,CASSQVGTGSETQYF,TGCGCCAGCAGCCAAGTTGGGACAGGGTCGGAGACCCAGTACTTC
.,.,17,TRBV27,TRBJ2-2,CASSFGQPGANTGELFF,TGTGCCAGCAGCTTTGGACAGCCGGGGGCGAACACCGGGGAGCTGTTTTTT
.,.,15,TRBV7-2,TRBJ2-7,CASSLAGARTYEQYF,TGTGCCAGCAGCTTAGCTGGGGCCCGTACCTACGAGCAGTACTTC
TRBD1,.,14,TRBV29-1,TRBJ2-1,CSVDSDRRYNEQFF,TGCAGCGTTGATTCGGACAGGCGGTACAATGAGCAGTTCTTC
.,few,15,TRBV20-1,TRBJ2-1,CSARGIQGPLEEQFF,TGCAGTGCTAGAGGCATTCAGGGGCCCCTGGAGGAGCAGTTCTTC
TRBD1,.,16,TRBV12-3/TRBV12-4,TRBJ2-7,CASTPKGTEPASEQYF,TGTGCCAGCACCCCAAAGGGGACAGAGCCGGCAAGCGAGCAGTACTTC
.,.,12,TRBV29-1,TRBJ1-1,CSAILVGTEAFF,TGCAGCGCCATACTTGTGGGAACTGAAGCTTTCTTT
.,.,12,TRBV20-1,TRBJ2-1,CSAMTYASEQFF,TGCAGTGCTATGACTTACGCGAGTGAGCAGTTCTTC
.,few,17,TRBV4-3,TRBJ2-3,CASSHDPKGDYTDTQYF,TGCGCCAGCAGCCACGACCCGAAGGGGGACTACACAGATACGCAGTATTTT
TRBD2,.,16,TRBV5-1,TRBJ2-7,CASSVSLAGEPYEQYF,TGCGCCAGCAGCGTCTCTCTAGCGGGAGAACCCTACGAGCAGTACTTC
.,few,13,TRBV6-6,TRBJ1-2,CASSYTSGGGYTF,TGTGCCAGCAGTTACACTTCGGGTGGTGGCTACACCTTC
TRBD2,few,14,TRBV5-1,TRBJ2-3,CASRGTSATDTQYF,TGCGCCAGCAGAGGGACTAGCGCCACAGATACGCAGTATTTT
.,.,17,TRBV7-9,TRBJ2-7,CASSLMKGQGHSYEQYF,TGTGCCAGCAGCTTAATGAAGGGGCAGGGCCATTCCTACGAGCAGTACTTC
.,many,13,TRBV29-1,TRBJ2-5,CSVGFRVGETQYF,TGCAGCGTTGGATTCAGGGTCGGGGAGACCCAGTACTTC
TRBD2,once,13,TRBV24-1,TRBJ2-1,CATSDREAFGQFF,TGTGCCACCAGTGATCGGGAGGCCTTTGGGCAGTTCTTC
TRBD2,few,16,TRBV6-1,TRBJ2-7,CASSATSGKSSYEQYF,TGTGCCAGCAGTGCTACTAGCGGAAAAAGCTCCTACGAGCAGTACTTC
TRBD1,.,15,TRBV3-1,TRBJ2-7,CASSQRRTGEDEQYF,TGTGCCAGCAGCCAAAGGCGGACAGGGGAGGACGAGCAGTACTTC
.,.,15,TRBV11-3,TRBJ2-1,CASSPSWTTYNEQFF,TGTGCCAGCAGCCCCTCGTGGACTACCTACAATGAGCAGTTCTTC
.,.,11,TRBV6-6,TRBJ1-5,CASRSNQPQHF,TGTGCCAGCAGGAGCAATCAGCCCCAGCATTTT
TRBD2,many,16,TRBV10-3,TRBJ2-1,CAISDPGTSGYNEQFF,TGTGCCATCAGTGACCCGGGGACTAGTGGGTACAATGAGCAGTTCTTC
.,.,14,TRBV20-1,TRBJ2-5,CSASTGGTQETQYF,TGCAGTGCTTCTACCGGGGGAACTCAAGAGACCCAGTACTTC
.,few,16,TRBV11-2,TRBJ2-5,CASSPTVPPSEETQYF,TGTGCCAGCAGCCCTACAGTACCCCCATCCGAAGAGACCCAGTACTTC
.,few,14,TRBV20-1,TRBJ2-3,CSASIGGWTDTQYF,TGCAGTGCTAGCATCGGCGGTTGGACAGATACGCAGTATTTT
TRBD1,.,11,TRBV28,TRBJ1-2,CASSLRDRYTF,TGTGCCAGCAGTCTCCGGGACAGATACACCTTC
TRBD2,.,15,TRBV20-1,TRBJ2-7,CSARDYGGGPYEQYF,TGCAGTGCTAGAGATTATGGGGGAGGGCCCTACGAGCAGTACTTC
.,few,11,TRBV6-2/TRBV6-3,TRBJ1-2,CASSYEVGYTF,TGTGCCAGCAGTTACGAGGTTGGCTACACCTTC
.,.,13,TRBV10-3,TRBJ2-1,CAITGGQDNEQFF,TGTGCCATCACAGGTGGGCAAGACAATGAGCAGTTCTTC
TRBD1,few,14,TRBV7-2,TRBJ1-1,CASRAQGLNTEAFF,TGTGCCAGCAGGGCACAGGGGCTGAACACTGAAGCTTTCTTT
TRBD2,few,16,TRBV5-6,TRBJ2-3,CASSLILGGGTDTQYF,TGTGCCAGCAGCCTTATCCTGGGAGGGGGCACAGATACGCAGTATTTT
.,once,13,TRBV2,TRBJ2-1,CASSELAYNEQFF,TGTGCCAGCAGTGAATTGGCCTACAATGAGCAGTTCTTC
.,.,11,TRBV29-1,TRBJ2-7,CSVVVGYEQYF,TGCAGCGTTGTAGTGGGGTACGAGCAGTACTTC
TRBD2,.,22,TRBV6-8,TRBJ2-1,CASSYLPSGTSRRKDRYNEQFF,TGTGCCAGCAGTTACCTCCCCTCGGGGACTAGCCGACGCAAGGACCGCTACAATGAGCAGTTCTTC